The entry below gives a single T cell receptor (beta chain) sequence along with its context. This sample is part of a study of shared clonotypes between healthy human individuals. Clones were sequenced by immunoSEQ multiplex PCR, and TCRdb holds only the in-frame ones, with some missing. The sample consists of over a million clones, around 98.5% of them appearing once. Trimming cost V 6 bases and J 2 bases, with 10 bases left between them. Germline loops: CDR1 MNHNS, CDR2 SASEGT. The CDR3 has 14 residues. The chain combines TRBV6-1 with TRBJ2-2; a weak D match, TRBD2 (6 bases). The sample consisted of naive CD4+ T cells sorted from blood. The sample's subset: CD45RA+ positively selected. This sequence originates from a man younger than 40 in good health. The CDR3 sequence is CASRVSGNTGELFF. CDR3 DNA sequence: TGTGCCAGCAGGGTTAGCGGTAACACCGGGGAGCTGTTTTTT.